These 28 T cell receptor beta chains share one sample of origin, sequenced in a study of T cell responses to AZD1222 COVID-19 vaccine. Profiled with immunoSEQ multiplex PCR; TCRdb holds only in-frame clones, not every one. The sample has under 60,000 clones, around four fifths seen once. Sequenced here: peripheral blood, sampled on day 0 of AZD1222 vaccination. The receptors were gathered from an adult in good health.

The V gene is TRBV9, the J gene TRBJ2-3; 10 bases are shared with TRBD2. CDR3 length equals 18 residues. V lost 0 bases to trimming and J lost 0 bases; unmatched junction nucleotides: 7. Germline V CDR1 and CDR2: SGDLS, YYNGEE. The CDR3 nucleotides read TGTGCCAGCAGCGTAGCTACGTCTAGCGGGGGCAGCACAGATACGCAGTATTTT. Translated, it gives CASSVATSSGGSTDTQYF.

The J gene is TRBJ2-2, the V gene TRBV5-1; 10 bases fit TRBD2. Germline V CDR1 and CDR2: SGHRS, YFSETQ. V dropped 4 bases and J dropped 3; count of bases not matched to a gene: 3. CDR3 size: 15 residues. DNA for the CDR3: TGCGCCAGCAGCGAGACTAGCGGGTACACCGGGGAGCTGTTTTTT. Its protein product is CASSETSGYTGELFF.

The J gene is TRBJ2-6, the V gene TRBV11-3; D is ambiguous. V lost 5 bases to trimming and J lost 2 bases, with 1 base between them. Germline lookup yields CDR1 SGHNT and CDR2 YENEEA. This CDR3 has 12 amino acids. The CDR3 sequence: CASSPGANVLTF. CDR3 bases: TGTGCCAGCAGCCCTGGGGCCAACGTCCTGACTTTC.

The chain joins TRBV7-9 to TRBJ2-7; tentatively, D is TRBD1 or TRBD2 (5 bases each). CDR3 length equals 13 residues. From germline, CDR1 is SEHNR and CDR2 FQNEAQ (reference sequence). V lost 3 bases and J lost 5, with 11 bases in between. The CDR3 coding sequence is TGTGCCAGCAGCTTCGGGACGACGAACGAGCAGTACTTC. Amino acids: CASSFGTTNEQYF.

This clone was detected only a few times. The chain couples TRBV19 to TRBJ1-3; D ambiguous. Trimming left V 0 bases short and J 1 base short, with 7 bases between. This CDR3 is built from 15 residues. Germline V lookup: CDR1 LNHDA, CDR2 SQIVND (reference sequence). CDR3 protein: CASSIERRSGNTIYF. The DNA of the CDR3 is TGTGCCAGTAGTATAGAACGGCGATCTGGAAACACCATATATTTT.

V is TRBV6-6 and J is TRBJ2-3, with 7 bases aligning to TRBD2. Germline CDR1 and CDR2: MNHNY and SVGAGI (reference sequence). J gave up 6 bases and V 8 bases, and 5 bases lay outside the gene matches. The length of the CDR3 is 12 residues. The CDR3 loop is CASGRAGDTQYF. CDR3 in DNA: TGTGCCAGCGGGAGGGCCGGGGATACGCAGTATTTT.

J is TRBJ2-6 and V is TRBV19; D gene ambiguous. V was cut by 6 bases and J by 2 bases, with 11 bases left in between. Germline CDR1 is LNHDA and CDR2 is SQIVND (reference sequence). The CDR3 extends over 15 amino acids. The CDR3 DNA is TGTGCCAGTAGCCTCACAGTAACTGGGGCCAACGTCCTGACTTTC. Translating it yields CASSLTVTGANVLTF.

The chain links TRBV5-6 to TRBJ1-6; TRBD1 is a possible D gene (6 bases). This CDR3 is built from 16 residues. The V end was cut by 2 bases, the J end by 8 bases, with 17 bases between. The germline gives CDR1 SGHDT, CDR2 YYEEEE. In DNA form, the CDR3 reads TGTGCCAGCAGCTTCCGGACAGACCTATGGGATTCACCCCTCCACTTT. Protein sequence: CASSFRTDLWDSPLHF.

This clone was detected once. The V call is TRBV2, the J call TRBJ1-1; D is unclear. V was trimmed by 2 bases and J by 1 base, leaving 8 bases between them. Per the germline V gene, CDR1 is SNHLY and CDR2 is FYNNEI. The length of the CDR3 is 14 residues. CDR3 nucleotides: TGTGCCAGCAGTGAACGGCGGGGGAACACTGAAGCTTTCTTT. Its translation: CASSERRGNTEAFF.

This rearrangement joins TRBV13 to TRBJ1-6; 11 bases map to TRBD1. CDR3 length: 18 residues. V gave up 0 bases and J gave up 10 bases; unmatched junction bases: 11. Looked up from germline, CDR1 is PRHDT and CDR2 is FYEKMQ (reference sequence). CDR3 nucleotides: TGTGCCAGCAGCTTAGGGGTGAGGGGGACAGGGGGACTCTCACCCCTCCACTTT. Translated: CASSLGVRGTGGLSPLHF.

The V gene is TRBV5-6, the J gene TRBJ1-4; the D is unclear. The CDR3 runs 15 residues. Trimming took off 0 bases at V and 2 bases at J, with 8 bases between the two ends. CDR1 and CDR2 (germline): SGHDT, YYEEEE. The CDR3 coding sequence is TGTGCCAGCAGCTTGGGACCCAGGACTAATGAAAAACTGTTTTTT. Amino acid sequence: CASSLGPRTNEKLFF.

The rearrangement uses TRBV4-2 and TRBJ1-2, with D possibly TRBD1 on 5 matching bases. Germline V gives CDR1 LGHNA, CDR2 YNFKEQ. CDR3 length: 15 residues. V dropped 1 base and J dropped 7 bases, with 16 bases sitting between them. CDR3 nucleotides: TGTGCCAGCAGCCAAGGGACGACGGGGGTGGGTGGCTACACCTTC. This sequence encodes CASSQGTTGVGGYTF.

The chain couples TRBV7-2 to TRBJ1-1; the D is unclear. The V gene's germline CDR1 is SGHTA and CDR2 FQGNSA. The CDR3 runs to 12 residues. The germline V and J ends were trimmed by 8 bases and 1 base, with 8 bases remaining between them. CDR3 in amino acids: CASASPNTEAFF. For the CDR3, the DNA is TGTGCCAGCGCCTCCCCGAACACTGAAGCTTTCTTT.

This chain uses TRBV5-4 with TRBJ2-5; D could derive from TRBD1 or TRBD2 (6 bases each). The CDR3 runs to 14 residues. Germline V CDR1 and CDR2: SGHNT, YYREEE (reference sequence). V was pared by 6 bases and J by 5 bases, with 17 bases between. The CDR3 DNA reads TGTGCCAGCACCGAACACCGGGGGCAGGAGACCCAGTACTTC. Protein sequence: CASTEHRGQETQYF.

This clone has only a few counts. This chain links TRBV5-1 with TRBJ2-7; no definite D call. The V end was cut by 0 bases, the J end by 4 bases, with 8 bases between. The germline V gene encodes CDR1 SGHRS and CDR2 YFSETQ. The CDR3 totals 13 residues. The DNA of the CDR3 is TGCGCCAGCAGCTTGGCCAGTAAATACGAGCAGTACTTC. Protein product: CASSLASKYEQYF.

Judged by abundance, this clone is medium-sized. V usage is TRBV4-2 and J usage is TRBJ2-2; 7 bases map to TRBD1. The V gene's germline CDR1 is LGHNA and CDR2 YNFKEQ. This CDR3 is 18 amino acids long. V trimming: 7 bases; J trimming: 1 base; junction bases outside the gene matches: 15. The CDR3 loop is CASNPGTEGSLNTGELFF. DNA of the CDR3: TGTGCCAGCAACCCTGGGACAGAAGGGTCCCTGAACACCGGGGAGCTGTTTTTT.

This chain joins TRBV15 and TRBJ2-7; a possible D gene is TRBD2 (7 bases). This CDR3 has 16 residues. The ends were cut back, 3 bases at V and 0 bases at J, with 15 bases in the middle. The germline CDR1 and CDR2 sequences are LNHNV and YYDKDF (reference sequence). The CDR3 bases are TGTGCCACCAGCAGGGGCCATGGGGGGGCCTCCTACGAGCAGTACTTC. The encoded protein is CATSRGHGGASYEQYF.

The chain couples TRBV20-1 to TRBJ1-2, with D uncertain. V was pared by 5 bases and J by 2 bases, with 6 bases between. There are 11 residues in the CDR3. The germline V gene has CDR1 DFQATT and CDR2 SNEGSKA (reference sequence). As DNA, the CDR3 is TGCAGTGCTCCGTTCAACTATGGCTACACCTTC. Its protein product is CSAPFNYGYTF.

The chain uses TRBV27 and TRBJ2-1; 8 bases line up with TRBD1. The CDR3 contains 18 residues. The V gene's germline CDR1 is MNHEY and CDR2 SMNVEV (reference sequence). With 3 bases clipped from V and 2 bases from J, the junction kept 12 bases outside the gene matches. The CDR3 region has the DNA TGTGCCAGCAGTTTTCCCCTCCCCGGGACAGGCCCCTACAATGAGCAGTTCTTC. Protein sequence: CASSFPLPGTGPYNEQFF.

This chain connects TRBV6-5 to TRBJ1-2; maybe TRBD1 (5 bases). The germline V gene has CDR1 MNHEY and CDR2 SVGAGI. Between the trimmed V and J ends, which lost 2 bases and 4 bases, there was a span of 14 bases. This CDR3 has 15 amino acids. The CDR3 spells CASSYTRGGTYGYTF. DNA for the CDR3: TGTGCCAGCAGTTACACCCGGGGAGGGACCTATGGCTACACCTTC.

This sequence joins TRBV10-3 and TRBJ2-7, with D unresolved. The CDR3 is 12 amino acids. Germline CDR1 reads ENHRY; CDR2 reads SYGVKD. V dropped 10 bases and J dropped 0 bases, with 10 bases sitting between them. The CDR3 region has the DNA TGTGCCACCGCAGACCACTCCTACGAGCAGTACTTC. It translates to CATADHSYEQYF.

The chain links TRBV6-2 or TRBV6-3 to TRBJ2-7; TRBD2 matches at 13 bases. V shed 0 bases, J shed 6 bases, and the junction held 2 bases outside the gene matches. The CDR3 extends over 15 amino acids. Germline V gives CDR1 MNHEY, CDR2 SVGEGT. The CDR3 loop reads CASSYSRLAGGEQYF. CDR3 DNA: TGTGCCAGCAGTTACTCCCGACTAGCGGGAGGCGAGCAGTACTTC.

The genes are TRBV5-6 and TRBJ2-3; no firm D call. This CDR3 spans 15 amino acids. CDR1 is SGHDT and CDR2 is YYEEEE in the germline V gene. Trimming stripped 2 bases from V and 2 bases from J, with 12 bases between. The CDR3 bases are TGTGCCAGCAGCTTCTGGTTCCCGACCACAGATACGCAGTATTTT. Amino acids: CASSFWFPTTDTQYF.

The CDR3 sequence is CASSFRTASDTQYF. The CDR3 DNA reads as TGTGCCAGCAGCTTTCGGACAGCATCAGATACGCAGTATTTT. This chain uses TRBV5-4 with TRBJ2-3, with a possible D match to TRBD1 (6 bases). CDR3 length: 14 amino acids. Germline V gene data show CDR1 as SGHNT and CDR2 as YYREEE (reference sequence). V was shortened by 2 bases and J by 4 bases, with 11 bases between the two germline ends.

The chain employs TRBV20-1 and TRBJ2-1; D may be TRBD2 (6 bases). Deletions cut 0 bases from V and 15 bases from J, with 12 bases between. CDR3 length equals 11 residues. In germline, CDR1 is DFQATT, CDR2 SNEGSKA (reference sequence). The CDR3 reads CSARDGGGMFF. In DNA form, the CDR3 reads TGCAGTGCTAGAGATGGCGGAGGGATGTTCTTC.

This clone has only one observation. In nucleotides, the CDR3 is TGCAGTGCTGCGGGGGGGTACGAGCAGTACTTC. The encoded protein is CSAAGGYEQYF. The V call is TRBV20-1, the J call TRBJ2-7, with 9 bases aligning to TRBD2. CDR1 and CDR2 (germline): DFQATT, SNEGSKA (reference sequence). Germline trimming cut 5 bases from V and 4 bases from J; bases unmatched to any gene: 0. The CDR3 contains 11 residues.

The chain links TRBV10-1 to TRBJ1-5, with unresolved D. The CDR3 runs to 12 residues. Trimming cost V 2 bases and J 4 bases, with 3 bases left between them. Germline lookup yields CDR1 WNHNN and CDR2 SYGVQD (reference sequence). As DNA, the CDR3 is TGCGCCAGCAGTGAGAGTAATCAGCCCCAGCATTTT. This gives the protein CASSESNQPQHF.

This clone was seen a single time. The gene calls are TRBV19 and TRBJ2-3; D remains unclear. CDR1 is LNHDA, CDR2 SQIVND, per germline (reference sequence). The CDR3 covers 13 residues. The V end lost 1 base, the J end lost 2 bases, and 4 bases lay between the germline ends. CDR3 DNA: TGTGCCAGTAGTATAGGGGCCACAGATACGCAGTATTTT. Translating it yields CASSIGATDTQYF.